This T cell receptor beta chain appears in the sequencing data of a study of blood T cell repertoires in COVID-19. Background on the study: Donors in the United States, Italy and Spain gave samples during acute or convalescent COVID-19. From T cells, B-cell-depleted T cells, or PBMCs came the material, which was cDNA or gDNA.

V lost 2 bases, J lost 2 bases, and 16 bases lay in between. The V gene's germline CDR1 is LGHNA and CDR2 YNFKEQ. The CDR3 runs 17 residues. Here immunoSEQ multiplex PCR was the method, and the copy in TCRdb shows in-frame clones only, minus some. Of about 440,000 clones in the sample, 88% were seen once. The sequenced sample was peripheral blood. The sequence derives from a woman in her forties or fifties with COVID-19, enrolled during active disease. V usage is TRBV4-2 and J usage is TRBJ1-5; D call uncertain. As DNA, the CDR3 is TGTGCCAGCAGCCAAAGCTTACAAGGAGGCGGCAATCAGCCCCAGCATTTT. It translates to CASSQSLQGGGNQPQHF.